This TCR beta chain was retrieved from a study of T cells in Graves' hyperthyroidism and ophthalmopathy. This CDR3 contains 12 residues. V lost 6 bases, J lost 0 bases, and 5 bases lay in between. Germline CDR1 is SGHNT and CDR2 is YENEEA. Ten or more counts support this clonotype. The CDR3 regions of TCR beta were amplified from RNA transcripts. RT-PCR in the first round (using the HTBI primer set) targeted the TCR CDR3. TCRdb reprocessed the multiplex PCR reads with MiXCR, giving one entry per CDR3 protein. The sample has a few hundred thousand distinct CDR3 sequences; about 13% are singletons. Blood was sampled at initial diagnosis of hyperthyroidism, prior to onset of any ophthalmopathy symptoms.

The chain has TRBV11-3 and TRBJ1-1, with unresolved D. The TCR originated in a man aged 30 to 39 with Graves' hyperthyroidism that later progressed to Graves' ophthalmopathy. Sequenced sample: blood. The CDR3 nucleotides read TGTGCCAGCAGTATTATGAACACTGAAGCTTTCTTT. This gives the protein CASSIMNTEAFF.